Presented here are 14 T cell receptor beta chains from one specimen sequenced in a study of OX40 agonist ivuxolimab in advanced cancers. Sequencing used immunoSEQ multiplex PCR; TCRdb keeps in-frame clones, though not all of them. Of about 58,000 clones in the sample, 75% to 90% were seen once. The source material was CD4+ or CD8+ T cells sorted from blood, sampled in a trial of the OX40 agonist ivuxolimab. The receptors derive from an adult with an advanced solid tumor such as melanoma, head and neck, liver or kidney cancer.

Only a few counts were recorded for this clone. The chain couples TRBV2 to TRBJ2-3, with TRBD2 matching 8 bases. V shed 8 bases, J shed 2 bases, and the junction held 3 bases outside the gene matches. This CDR3 is built from 13 residues. The V gene's germline CDR1 is SNHLY and CDR2 FYNNEI. This CDR3 is CASQRGNTDTQYF. The CDR3 DNA sequence: TGTGCCAGCCAGCGGGGGAACACAGATACGCAGTATTTT.

The chain employs TRBV7-2 and TRBJ2-1; 13 bases agree with TRBD2. After removal of 5 bases from V and 5 bases from J, the junction contained 6 bases not matched to a gene. CDR3 length: 16 residues. Germline-derived CDR1 and CDR2 are SGHTA and FQGNSA. In DNA, the CDR3 is TGTGCCAGCAGCACGAGGACTAGCGGGGGACACAATGAGCAGTTCTTC. Translated, it gives CASSTRTSGGHNEQFF.

This chain links TRBV5-6 with TRBJ1-6; D is uncertain. V lost 1 base and J 7 bases, leaving 6 bases between the germline ends. Germline loops: CDR1 SGHDT, CDR2 YYEEEE. This CDR3 spans 13 amino acids. The CDR3 nucleotides are TGTGCCAGCAGCTTGTCGGCGAATTCACCCCTCCACTTT. It yields the protein CASSLSANSPLHF.

This chain uses TRBV27 with TRBJ2-7; 7 nucleotides agree with TRBD1. The CDR3 length is 10 residues. The J segment lost 12 bases and the V segment lost 5 bases, leaving 4 bases of the junction unmatched. Germline CDR1 MNHEY, CDR2 SMNVEV (reference sequence). CDR3 region: CASSTTGWYF. The CDR3 coding sequence is TGTGCCAGCAGTACGACAGGGTGGTACTTC.

V gene TRBV11-1 combines with J gene TRBJ2-3; no clear D. Per germline, CDR1 SGHAT and CDR2 FQDESV (reference sequence). The CDR3 has 15 amino acids. The V gene lost 3 bases and the J gene lost 2 bases, with 12 bases spanning the gap. CDR3 in DNA: TGTGCCAGCAGCTTTATTCAAGGGTTCACAGATACGCAGTATTTT. Protein sequence: CASSFIQGFTDTQYF.

This chain uses TRBV6-1 with TRBJ2-3; no firm D call. The CDR3 is 12 residues long. Germline V gene lookup returns CDR1 MNHNS and CDR2 SASEGT. Trimming left V 4 bases short and J 0 bases short, with 2 bases between. CDR3 bases: TGTGCCAGCAGTGTCAGCACAGATACGCAGTATTTT. Translated: CASSVSTDTQYF.

The count of this clone is one. The gene calls are TRBV5-1 and TRBJ2-7, with D possibly being TRBD1 (6 bases). Germline CDR1 and CDR2: SGHRS and YFSETQ. Deletions cut 1 base from V and 4 bases from J, with 12 bases between. This CDR3 has 14 residues. For the CDR3, the DNA is TGCGCCAGCAGCTTGTCCGCAGGGGATTACGAGCAGTACTTC. This codes for CASSLSAGDYEQYF.

The V call is TRBV11-3, the J call TRBJ1-6, with D possibly matching TRBD1 (5 bases). Trimming shortened V by 6 bases and J by 7 bases, and 19 bases separated the two germline ends. Germline V CDR1 and CDR2: SGHNT, YENEEA. The CDR3 has 16 amino acids. CDR3 nucleotide sequence: TGTGCCAGCAGTCGGAGCACAGGACGGATGAATTCACCCCTCCACTTT. It codes for CASSRSTGRMNSPLHF.

This sequence joins TRBV5-4 and TRBJ2-3, with 14 bases that match TRBD2. This CDR3 has 15 residues. Germline V gene sequence: CDR1 SGHNT, CDR2 YYREEE (reference sequence). V dropped 3 bases and J dropped 5; count of bases not matched to a gene: 2. The CDR3 spells CASSYGTSGGDTQYF. The CDR3 DNA is TGTGCCAGCAGCTATGGGACTAGCGGGGGAGATACGCAGTATTTT.

The rearrangement joins TRBV4-1 to TRBJ2-3, with a tentative D call TRBD2 (6 bases). This CDR3 is built from 17 residues. Germline loops: CDR1 MGHRA, CDR2 YSYEKL. V was shortened by 1 base and J by 2 bases, with 16 bases between the two germline ends. The CDR3 sequence is CASSQGRAVSTTDTQYF. For the CDR3, the DNA is TGCGCCAGCAGCCAAGGGAGGGCAGTTTCGACCACAGATACGCAGTATTTT.

The genes are TRBV19 and TRBJ2-7, with 8 bases fitting TRBD1. V lost 6 bases, J lost 2 bases, and 12 bases stayed unmatched. The germline V gene has CDR1 LNHDA and CDR2 SQIVND (reference sequence). The CDR3 covers 16 residues. The CDR3 DNA sequence: TGTGCCAGTAGAGGTTGGGGGACAGGACAGACCTACGAGCAGTACTTC. Amino acid sequence: CASRGWGTGQTYEQYF.

The sample holds one count of this clone. The chain uses TRBV5-1 and TRBJ1-2; 8 nucleotides match TRBD1. J lost 3 bases, V lost 7 bases, and 5 bases had no gene match. Germline V CDR1 and CDR2: SGHRS, YFSETQ. The CDR3 covers 13 residues. The CDR3 loop reads CASRQTGDYGYTF. The CDR3 region has the DNA TGCGCCAGCCGGCAGACAGGGGACTATGGCTACACCTTC.

Notes on this clone: Within the sample, other DNA sequences also encode this same CDR3. The chain joins TRBV5-1 to TRBJ1-4; TRBD1 matches at 7 bases. V dropped 3 bases and J dropped 5; count of bases not matched to a gene: 13. The CDR3 has 17 residues. The V gene's germline CDR1 is SGHRS and CDR2 YFSETQ. This CDR3 is CASSSAPRQGPNEKLFF. CDR3 in DNA: TGCGCCAGCAGCTCAGCCCCGAGACAGGGCCCGAATGAAAAACTGTTTTTT.

This sequence joins TRBV11-3 and TRBJ2-5, with a possible D match to TRBD2 (5 bases). CDR1 SGHNT and CDR2 YENEEA come from the germline V gene. Trimming stripped 6 bases from V and 3 bases from J, with 17 bases between. The CDR3 contains 15 residues. Written as DNA, the CDR3 is TGTGCCAGCAGTAATCCCCCGGACTCCAAAGAGACCCAGTACTTC. It is translated as CASSNPPDSKETQYF.